A single sample is the source of the 13 T cell receptor beta chains below, sequenced in a study of blood T cells in healthy people across ages. Through a sample-barcoded 5' primer and a J-beta primer mix, a second PCR was run for roughly 7 to 11 cycles. TCRdb re-analysed the 5' RACE reads in MiXCR, keeping a single row per CDR3 protein. The top ten hold less than 2.5% of the sample, which has 1.5 million to 2 million distinct CDR3 sequences, about 50% seen once. Specimen: blood. Receptors originate from a woman aged 35 to 49 in good health.

On this clonotype itself: No conserved phenylalanine or tryptophan is present at the end of the CDR3, so a read error is the likely explanation. This chain uses TRBV7-9 with TRBJ1-2; 10 bases match TRBD1. V lost 5 bases and J lost 0; bases outside the gene matches: 12. CDR3 length equals 18 residues. Germline V gene sequence: CDR1 SEHNR, CDR2 FQNEAQ (reference sequence). The CDR3 DNA reads TGTGCCAGCAGCCGCACCGTCCCGGGACAGGGGTCTAACTATGGCTACACCTTA. Its translation: CASSRTVPGQGSNYGYTL.

This clonotype has just a few counts. CDR3 DNA: TGCGCCAGCAGCTTCGAGGTCAGCTACAACACAGATACGCAGTATTTT. It encodes CASSFEVSYNTDTQYF. V is TRBV5-1 and J is TRBJ2-3; D call uncertain. The CDR3 length is 16 residues. Per germline, CDR1 SGHRS and CDR2 YFSETQ. The ends were cut back, 2 bases at V and 2 bases at J, with 15 bases in the middle.

A few counts support this clonotype. The CDR3 spells CASSLRGTGQYGYTF. DNA of the CDR3: TGTGCCAGCAGCTTACGGGGTACGGGTCAATATGGCTACACCTTC. J is TRBJ1-2 and V is TRBV5-5; D is ambiguous. The CDR3 is 15 amino acids. CDR1 and CDR2 (germline): SGHKS, YYEKEE (reference sequence). Trimming took 2 bases from V and 5 from J, leaving 16 bases between them.

J is TRBJ2-5 and V is TRBV20-1, with D possibly matching TRBD2 (7 bases). Gene TRBJ2-7 matches the end of the DNA better, so the J call may be wrong. The CDR3 sequence is 15 residues long. CDR1 DFQATT and CDR2 SNEGSKA come from the germline V gene (reference sequence). The DNA for the CDR3 is TGCAGTGCTAGCGTACGGGGGCGGGGGCCCTACGAGCAGTACTTC. Residues: CSASVRGRGPYEQYF.

A remark on this clonotype: At one of its ends the junction is not consistent with the germline gene, which may arise from a read error. This sequence joins TRBV12-3 or TRBV12-4 and TRBJ2-4; maybe TRBD2 (5 bases). TRBJ2-5 matches the DNA end more closely, so the J call is doubtful. The CDR3 extends over 14 amino acids. The CDR3 loop is CAGSRDGLMGTQYF. As DNA, the CDR3 is TGTGCCGGCAGTCGCGACGGACTTATGGGGACCCAGTACTTC.

The J gene is TRBJ1-2, the V gene TRBV6-2 or TRBV6-3; tentative D call: TRBD1 (5 bases). V lost 0 bases, J lost 7 bases, and 12 bases lay in between. Germline-derived CDR1 and CDR2 are MNHEY and SVGEGT. The CDR3 runs 14 residues. CDR3 sequence (DNA): TGTGCCAGCAGTTACTCCTTGGCAGGGCCTGGCTACACCTTC. Translated, it gives CASSYSLAGPGYTF.

The chain links TRBV7-9 to TRBJ1-5, with 9 nucleotides matching TRBD1. The CDR3 has 17 residues. Germline V gives CDR1 SEHNR, CDR2 FQNEAQ (reference sequence). J was trimmed by 4 bases and V by 4 bases; bases with no gene match: 11. The CDR3 DNA follows: TGTGCCAGCAGCTACGGAGGACAGGGGATCCGGAATCAGCCCCAGCATTTT. Protein: CASSYGGQGIRNQPQHF.

This rearrangement joins TRBV7-2 to TRBJ2-5, with 8 nucleotides matching TRBD2. The ends lost 5 bases at V and 6 bases at J; junction bases unmatched: 5. CDR3 size: 13 residues. Germline V gene sequence: CDR1 SGHTA, CDR2 FQGNSA. CDR3 in DNA: TGTGCCAGCAGCACCGGGGGGGAAAAGACCCAGTACTTC. Protein sequence: CASSTGGEKTQYF.

The chain joins TRBV5-1 to TRBJ2-5; TRBD1 agrees at 10 bases. Germline V gives CDR1 SGHRS, CDR2 YFSETQ. The CDR3 is 23 residues long. Trimming removed 1 base from V and 1 base from J; junction bases left unmatched: 25. The chain's CDR3 is CASSLLNRDRGFAYPRAQETQYF. CDR3 DNA: TGCGCCAGCAGCTTGCTTAACCGGGACAGGGGTTTTGCCTACCCGCGGGCCCAAGAGACCCAGTACTTC.

This clonotype was detected only a few times. V gene TRBV29-1 combines with J gene TRBJ2-3, with 8 nucleotides matching TRBD1. The CDR3 contains 12 residues. CDR1 SQVTM and CDR2 ANQGSEA come from the germline V gene. V lost 6 bases, J lost 4 bases, and 3 bases stayed unmatched. The CDR3 reads CSVLTGADTQYF. DNA for the CDR3: TGCAGCGTGTTGACAGGGGCAGATACGCAGTATTTT.

The rearrangement joins TRBV29-1 to TRBJ2-4; D is possibly TRBD1 or TRBD2 (5 bases each). CDR1 is SQVTM, CDR2 ANQGSEA, per germline. This CDR3 is built from 12 residues. Trimming took off 7 bases at V and 9 bases at J, with 16 bases between the two ends. DNA for the CDR3: TGCAGCGCGGGGACCGCTCGTGGCATTCAGTACTTC. It encodes CSAGTARGIQYF.

The chain employs TRBV29-1 and TRBJ2-3; TRBD1 agrees at 7 bases. CDR1 SQVTM and CDR2 ANQGSEA come from the germline V gene. The CDR3 has 13 residues. Germline trimming cut 7 bases from V and 6 bases from J; bases unmatched to any gene: 10. CDR3 in DNA: TGCAGCGGGGACAGCCACCCGGTTGATACGCAGTATTTT. This sequence encodes CSGDSHPVDTQYF.

The chain recombines TRBV15 with TRBJ2-5; 10 nucleotides match TRBD2. This CDR3 has 14 amino acids. Unmatched junction bases numbered 5, after V lost 4 bases and J lost 6 bases. Germline CDR1 is LNHNV and CDR2 is YYDKDF (reference sequence). CDR3: CATSTPSGSKTQYF. DNA of the CDR3: TGTGCCACCAGCACTCCTAGCGGGAGTAAGACCCAGTACTTC.